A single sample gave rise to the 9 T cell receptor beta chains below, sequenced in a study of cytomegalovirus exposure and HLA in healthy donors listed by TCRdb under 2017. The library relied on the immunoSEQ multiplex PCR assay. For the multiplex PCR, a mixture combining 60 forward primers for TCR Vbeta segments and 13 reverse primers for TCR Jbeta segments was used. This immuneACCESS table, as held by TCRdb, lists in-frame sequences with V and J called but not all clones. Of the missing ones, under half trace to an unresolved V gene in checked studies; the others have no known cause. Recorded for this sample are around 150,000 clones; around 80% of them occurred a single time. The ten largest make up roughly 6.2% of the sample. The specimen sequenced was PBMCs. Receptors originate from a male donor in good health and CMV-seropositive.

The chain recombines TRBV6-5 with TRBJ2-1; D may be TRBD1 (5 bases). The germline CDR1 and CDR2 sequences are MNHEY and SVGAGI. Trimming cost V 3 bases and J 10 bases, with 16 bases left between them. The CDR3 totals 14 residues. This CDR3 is CASSYRTPLREQFF. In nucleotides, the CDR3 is TGTGCCAGCAGTTATAGGACACCCCTGCGGGAGCAGTTCTTC.

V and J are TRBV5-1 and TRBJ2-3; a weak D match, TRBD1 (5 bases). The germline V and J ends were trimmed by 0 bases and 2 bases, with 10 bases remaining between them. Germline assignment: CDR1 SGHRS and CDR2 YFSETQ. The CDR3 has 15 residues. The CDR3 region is CASSLGAGNTDTQYF. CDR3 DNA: TGCGCCAGCAGCTTGGGGGCAGGGAACACAGATACGCAGTATTTT.

The CDR3: CASSPSGEQYF. In nucleotides, the CDR3 is TGTGCCAGCAGCCCCTCGGGGGAGCAGTACTTC. The rearrangement uses TRBV27 and TRBJ2-7, with D possibly matching TRBD2 (5 bases). Looked up from germline, CDR1 is MNHEY and CDR2 is SMNVEV (reference sequence). The CDR3 consists of 11 residues. Between the trimmed V and J ends, which lost 6 bases and 7 bases, there was a span of 10 bases.

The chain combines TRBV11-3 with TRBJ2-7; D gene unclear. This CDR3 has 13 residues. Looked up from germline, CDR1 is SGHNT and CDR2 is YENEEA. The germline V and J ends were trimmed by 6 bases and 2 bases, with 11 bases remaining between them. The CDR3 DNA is TGTGCCAGCAGGCCGGGTCGGACCTACGAGCAGTACTTC. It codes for CASRPGRTYEQYF. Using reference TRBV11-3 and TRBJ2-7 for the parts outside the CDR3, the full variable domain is EAGVVQSPRYKIIEKKQPVAFWCNPISGHNTLYWYLQNLGQGPELLIRYENEEAVDDSQLPKDRFSAERLKGVDSTLKIQPAELGDSAVYLCASRPGRTYEQYFGPGTRLTVT.

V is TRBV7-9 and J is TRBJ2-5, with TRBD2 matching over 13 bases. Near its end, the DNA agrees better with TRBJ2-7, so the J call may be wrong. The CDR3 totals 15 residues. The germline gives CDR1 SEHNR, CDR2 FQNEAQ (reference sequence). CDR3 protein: CASSPTSGRTYEQYF. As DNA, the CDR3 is TGTGCCAGCAGTCCGACTAGCGGGAGGACTTACGAGCAGTACTTC.

CDR3 sequence reads: CASSPQGDTQYF. The CDR3 region has the DNA TGTGCCAGCAGCCCACAGGGGGATACGCAGTATTTT. The rearrangement joins TRBV11-2 to TRBJ2-3; 7 bases fit TRBD1. Trimming removed 5 bases from V and 6 bases from J; junction bases left unmatched: 2. Germline CDR1 and CDR2: SGHAT and FQNNGV. The CDR3 runs 12 residues.

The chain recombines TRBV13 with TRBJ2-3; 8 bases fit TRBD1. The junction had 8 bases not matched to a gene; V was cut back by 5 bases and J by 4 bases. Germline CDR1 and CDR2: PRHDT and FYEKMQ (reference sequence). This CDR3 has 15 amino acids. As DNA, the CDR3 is TGTGCCAGCAGCCCCCAGGGGGCGCGGGCAGATACGCAGTATTTT. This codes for CASSPQGARADTQYF.

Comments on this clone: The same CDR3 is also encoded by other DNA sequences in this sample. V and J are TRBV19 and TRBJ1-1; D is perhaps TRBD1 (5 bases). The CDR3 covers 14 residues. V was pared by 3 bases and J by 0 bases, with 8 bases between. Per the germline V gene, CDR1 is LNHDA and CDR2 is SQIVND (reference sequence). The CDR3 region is CASSIGRVNTEAFF. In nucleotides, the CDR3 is TGTGCCAGTAGTATTGGCAGGGTGAACACTGAAGCTTTCTTT.

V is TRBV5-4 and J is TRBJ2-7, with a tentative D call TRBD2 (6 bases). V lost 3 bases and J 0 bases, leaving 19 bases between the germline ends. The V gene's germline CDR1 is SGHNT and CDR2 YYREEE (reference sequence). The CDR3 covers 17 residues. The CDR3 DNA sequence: TGTGCCAGCAGCTACCCGGGGGACGCTGGAAGCTCCTACGAGCAGTACTTC. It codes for CASSYPGDAGSSYEQYF.